The present entry profiles one T cell receptor beta chain with its context. This CDR3 has 14 amino acids. Germline loops: CDR1 MRHNA, CDR2 SNTAGT. V lost 7 bases, J lost 2 bases, and 8 bases stayed unmatched. Here immunoSEQ multiplex PCR was the method, and the copy in TCRdb shows in-frame clones only, minus some. The table records more than 40,000 clones, more than 85% of them present only once. The sample is drawn from a study of T cell changes during pregnancy in multiple sclerosis. The genes are TRBV6-4 and TRBJ2-7; 7 bases map to TRBD1. Sequencing used CD8+ T cells from peripheral blood mononuclear cells, obtained after pregnancy. The sequence came from a female donor with multiple sclerosis, enrolled in a pregnancy study. The CDR3 reads CASKGASWTYEQYF. CDR3 DNA: TGTGCCAGCAAGGGGGCTAGCTGGACCTACGAGCAGTACTTC.